This section outlines one T cell receptor beta chain sequence together with its context. Ten or more counts support this clonotype. What antigen it recognizes has not been identified. No per-base quality is available; no much larger clone lies one base away. This specimen belongs to a study of T cell repertoires in cytomegalovirus infection (dated by TCRdb to between 2018 and 2021). Regarding the study in general: Because public TCR beta signatures pointed to carriage of CMV infection together with the matching HLA type, the HLA type of each donor mattered for the analysis. General conclusions and limits of the study: In both this cohort and an independent cohort of several hundred donors, the cumulative frequency of public TCR beta family members distinguished carriers of CMV infection plus the relevant HLA type. The ex vivo response was dominated by HLA-C-restricted CMV-specific TCR beta clonotypes, and the single most frequent clonotype in two of eight donors was supplied by these HLA-C-restricted clonotypes.

TCRdb records Illumina HiSeq 1500 as the sequencer. The public reads were run again by TCRdb, first through fastp at Q25 and then through MiXCR, and only productive beta chains were kept. One record per CDR3 amino acid sequence lists the most common genes and DNA. The sample data list around 530,000 distinct CDR3 sequences, and approximately 26% of these were observed just once. The ten top clones hold approximately 13% of the sample. As encoded in the germline V gene, CDR1 is MDHEN while CDR2 is SYDVKM. V drops 6 bases and J drops 4 bases, leaving 9 bases in between. The CDR3 sequence holds 12 residues, the cysteine and phenylalanine included. Just CDR3 DNA is preserved here, 36 bases in frame from base 1.

Input material: PBMCs. The source is a human donor in good health (CMV status not recorded). Some clones in this sample may be carry-over from other donors' samples. The V and J segments used are TRBV28 and TRBJ1-2, and the D gene may be TRBD1, 5 bases matching. CDR3 sequence: CASRSGPYGYTF. The DNA is TGTGCCAGCAGGTCGGGGCCCTATGGCTACACCTTC.